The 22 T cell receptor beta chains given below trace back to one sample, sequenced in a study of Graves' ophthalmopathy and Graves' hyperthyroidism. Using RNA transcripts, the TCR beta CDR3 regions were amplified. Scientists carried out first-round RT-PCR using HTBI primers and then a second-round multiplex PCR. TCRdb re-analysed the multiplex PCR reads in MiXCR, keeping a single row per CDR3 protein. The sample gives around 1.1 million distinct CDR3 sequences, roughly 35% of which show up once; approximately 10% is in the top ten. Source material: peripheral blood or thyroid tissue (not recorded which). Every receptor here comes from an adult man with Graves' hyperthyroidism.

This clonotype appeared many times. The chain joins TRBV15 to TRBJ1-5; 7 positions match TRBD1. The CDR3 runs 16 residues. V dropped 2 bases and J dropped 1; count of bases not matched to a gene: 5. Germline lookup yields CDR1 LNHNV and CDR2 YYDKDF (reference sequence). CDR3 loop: CATSRYRGWSNQPQHF. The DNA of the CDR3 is TGTGCCACCAGCAGATACAGGGGTTGGAGCAATCAGCCCCAGCATTTT.

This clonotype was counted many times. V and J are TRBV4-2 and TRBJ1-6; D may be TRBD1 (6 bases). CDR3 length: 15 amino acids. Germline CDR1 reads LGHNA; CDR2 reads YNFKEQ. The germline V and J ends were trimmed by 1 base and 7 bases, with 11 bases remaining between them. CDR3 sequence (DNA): TGTGCCAGCAGCCAAGGAGATACAGGGAATTCACCCCTCCACTTT. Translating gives CASSQGDTGNSPLHF.

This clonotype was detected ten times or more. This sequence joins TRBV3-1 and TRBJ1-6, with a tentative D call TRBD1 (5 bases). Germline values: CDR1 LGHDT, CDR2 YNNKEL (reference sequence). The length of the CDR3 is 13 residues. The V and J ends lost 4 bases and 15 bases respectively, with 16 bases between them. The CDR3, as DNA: TGTGCCAGCAGCCGAAGGGACCACACAGGCCTCCACTTT. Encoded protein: CASSRRDHTGLHF. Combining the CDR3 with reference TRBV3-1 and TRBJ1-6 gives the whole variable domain DTAVSQTPKYLVTQMGNDKSIKCEQNLGHDTMYWYKQDSKKFLKIMFSYNNKELIINETVPNRFSPKSPDKAHLNLHINSLELGDSAVYFCASSRRDHTGLHFGNGTRLTVT.

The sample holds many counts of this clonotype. In nucleotides, the CDR3 is TGTGCCAGCAGCTTAGTTCCGGGTCGCGGCACTGAAGCTTTCTTT. Translated: CASSLVPGRGTEAFF. This chain joins TRBV11-2 and TRBJ1-1; D gene unclear. With 1 base removed from V and 4 bases from J, the gap between germline ends came to 13 bases. This CDR3 has 15 residues. Germline V gene lookup returns CDR1 SGHAT and CDR2 FQNNGV.

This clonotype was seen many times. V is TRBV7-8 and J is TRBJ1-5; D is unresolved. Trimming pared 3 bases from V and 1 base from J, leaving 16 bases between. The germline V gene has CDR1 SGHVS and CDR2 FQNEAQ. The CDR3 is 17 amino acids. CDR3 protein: CASSFSVSTGSNQPQHF. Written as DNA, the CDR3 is TGTGCCAGCAGCTTTTCGGTCAGTACGGGGAGCAATCAGCCCCAGCATTTT.

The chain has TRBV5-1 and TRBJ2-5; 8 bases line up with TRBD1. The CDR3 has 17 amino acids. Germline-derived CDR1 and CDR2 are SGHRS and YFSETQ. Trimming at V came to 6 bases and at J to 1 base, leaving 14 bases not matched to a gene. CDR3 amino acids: CASTDLRQGSSQETQYF. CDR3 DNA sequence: TGCGCCAGCACCGATCTGCGACAGGGGAGTTCCCAAGAGACCCAGTACTTC.

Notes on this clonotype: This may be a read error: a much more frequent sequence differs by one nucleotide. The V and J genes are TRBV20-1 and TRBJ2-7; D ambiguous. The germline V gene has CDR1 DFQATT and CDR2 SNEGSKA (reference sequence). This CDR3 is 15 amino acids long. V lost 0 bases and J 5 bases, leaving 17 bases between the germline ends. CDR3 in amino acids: CSARDVRTEIDEQYF. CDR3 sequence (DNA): TGCAGTGCTAGAGACGTAAGGACCGAAATCGACGAGCAGTACTTC.

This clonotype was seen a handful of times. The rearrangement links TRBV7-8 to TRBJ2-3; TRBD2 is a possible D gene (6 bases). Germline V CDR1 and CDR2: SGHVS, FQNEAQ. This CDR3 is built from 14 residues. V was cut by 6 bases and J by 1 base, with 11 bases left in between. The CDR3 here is CASRPASGTDTQYF. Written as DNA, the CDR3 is TGTGCCAGCAGACCCGCTAGCGGCACAGATACGCAGTATTTT.

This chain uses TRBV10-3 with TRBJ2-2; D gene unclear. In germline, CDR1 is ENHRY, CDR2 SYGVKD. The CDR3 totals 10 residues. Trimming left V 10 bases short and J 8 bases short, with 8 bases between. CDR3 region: CATFQGELFF. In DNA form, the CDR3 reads TGTGCCACCTTTCAGGGGGAGCTGTTTTTT.

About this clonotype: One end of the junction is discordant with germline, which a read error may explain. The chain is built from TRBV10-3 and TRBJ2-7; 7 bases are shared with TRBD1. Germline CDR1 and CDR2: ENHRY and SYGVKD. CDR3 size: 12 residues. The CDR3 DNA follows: TGTGCCATCAGTGGACAGGGCGGCGAGCAGTGCTTC. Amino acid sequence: CAISGQGGEQCF.

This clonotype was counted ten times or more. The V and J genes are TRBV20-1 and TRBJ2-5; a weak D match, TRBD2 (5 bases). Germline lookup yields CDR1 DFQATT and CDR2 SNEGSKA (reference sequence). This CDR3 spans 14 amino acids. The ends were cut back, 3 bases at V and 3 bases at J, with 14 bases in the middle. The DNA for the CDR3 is TGCAGTGCTAGTTCTTCGAGCGGAGAAGAGACCCAGTACTTC. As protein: CSASSSSGEETQYF.

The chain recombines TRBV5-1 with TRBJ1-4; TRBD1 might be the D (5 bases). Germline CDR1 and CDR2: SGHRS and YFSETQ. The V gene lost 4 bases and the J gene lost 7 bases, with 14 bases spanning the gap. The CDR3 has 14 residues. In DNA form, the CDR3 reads TGCGCCAGCAGCGGCGAGGGAGGGGCTGAAAAACTGTTTTTT. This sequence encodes CASSGEGGAEKLFF. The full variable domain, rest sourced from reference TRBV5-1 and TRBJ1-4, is KAGVTQTPRYLIKTRGQQVTLSCSPISGHRSVSWYQQTPGQGLQFLFEYFSETQRNKGNFPGRFSGRQFSNSRSEMNVSTLELGDSALYLCASSGEGGAEKLFFGSGTQLSVL.

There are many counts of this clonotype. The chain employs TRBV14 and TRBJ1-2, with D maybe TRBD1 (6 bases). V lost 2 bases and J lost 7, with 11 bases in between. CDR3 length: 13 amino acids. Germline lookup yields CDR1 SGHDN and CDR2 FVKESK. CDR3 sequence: CASSQSGQIGYTF. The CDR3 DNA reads TGTGCCAGCAGCCAATCAGGACAGATTGGCTACACCTTC.

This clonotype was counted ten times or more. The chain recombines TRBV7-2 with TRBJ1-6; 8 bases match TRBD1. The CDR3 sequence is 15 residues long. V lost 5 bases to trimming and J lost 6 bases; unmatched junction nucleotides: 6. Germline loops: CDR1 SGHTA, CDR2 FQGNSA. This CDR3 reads CASSTLTGANSPLHF. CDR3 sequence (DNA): TGTGCCAGCAGCACCCTGACAGGGGCTAATTCACCCCTCCACTTT.

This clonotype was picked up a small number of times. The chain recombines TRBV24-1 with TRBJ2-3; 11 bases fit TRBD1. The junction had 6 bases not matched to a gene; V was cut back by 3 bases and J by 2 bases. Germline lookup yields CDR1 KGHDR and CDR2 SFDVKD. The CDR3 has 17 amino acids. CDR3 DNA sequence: TGTGCCACCAGTGATCCCGGACAGGGGGCCCACACAGATACGCAGTATTTT. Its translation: CATSDPGQGAHTDTQYF.

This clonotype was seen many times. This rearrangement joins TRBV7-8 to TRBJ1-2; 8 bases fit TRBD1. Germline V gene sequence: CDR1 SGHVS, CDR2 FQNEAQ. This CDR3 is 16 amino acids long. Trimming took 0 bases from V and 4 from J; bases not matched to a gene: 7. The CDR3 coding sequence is TGTGCCAGCAGCTTAGCTTTGGACAGGGCCGGCTATGGCTACACCTTC. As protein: CASSLALDRAGYGYTF.

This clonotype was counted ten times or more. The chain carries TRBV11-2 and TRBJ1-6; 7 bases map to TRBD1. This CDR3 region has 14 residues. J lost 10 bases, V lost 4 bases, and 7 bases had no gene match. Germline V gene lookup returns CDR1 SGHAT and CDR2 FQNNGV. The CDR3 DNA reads TGTGCCAGCAGCTCACGACAGGGAAAGTCACCCCTCCACTTT. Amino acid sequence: CASSSRQGKSPLHF.

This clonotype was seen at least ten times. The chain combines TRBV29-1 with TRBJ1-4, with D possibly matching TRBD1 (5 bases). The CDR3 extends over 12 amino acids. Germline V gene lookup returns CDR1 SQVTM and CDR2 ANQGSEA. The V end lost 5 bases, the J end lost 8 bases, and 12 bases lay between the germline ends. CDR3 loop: CSVLTGEEKLFF. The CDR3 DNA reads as TGCAGCGTTCTTACAGGAGAAGAAAAACTGTTTTTT.

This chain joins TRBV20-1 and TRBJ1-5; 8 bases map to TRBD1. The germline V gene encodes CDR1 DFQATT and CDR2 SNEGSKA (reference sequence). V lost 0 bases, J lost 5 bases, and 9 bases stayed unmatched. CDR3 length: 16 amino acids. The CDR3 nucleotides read TGCAGTGCTAGAGAAACTGACAGGGGATCCCATCAGCCCCAGCATTTT. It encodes CSARETDRGSHQPQHF.

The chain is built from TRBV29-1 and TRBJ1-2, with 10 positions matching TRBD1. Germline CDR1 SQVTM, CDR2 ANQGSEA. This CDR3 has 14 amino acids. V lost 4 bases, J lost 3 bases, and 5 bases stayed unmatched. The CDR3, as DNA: TGCAGCGTTGGCGGGACAGGGGTTGACTATGGCTACACCTTC. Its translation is CSVGGTGVDYGYTF.

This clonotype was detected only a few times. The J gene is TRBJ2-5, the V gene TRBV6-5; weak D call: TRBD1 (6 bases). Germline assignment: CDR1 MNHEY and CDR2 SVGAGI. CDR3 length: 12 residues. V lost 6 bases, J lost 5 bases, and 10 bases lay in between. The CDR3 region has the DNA TGTGCCAGCAGATCAACAGGGGAGACCCAGTACTTC. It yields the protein CASRSTGETQYF.

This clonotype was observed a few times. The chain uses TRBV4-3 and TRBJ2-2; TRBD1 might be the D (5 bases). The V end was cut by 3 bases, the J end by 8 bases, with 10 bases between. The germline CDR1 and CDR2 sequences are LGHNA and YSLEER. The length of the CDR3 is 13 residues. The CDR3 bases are TGCGCCAGCAGCCACCAGGGTTTTGGGGAGCTGTTTTTT. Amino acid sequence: CASSHQGFGELFF.